This TCR beta chain appears in the sequencing data of a study of cytomegalovirus exposure and HLA in healthy donors. The germline CDR1 and CDR2 sequences are SGHVS and FQNEAQ. V shed 6 bases and J shed 4 bases, with 24 bases lying between them. The CDR3 covers 17 residues. In the PCR, 60 Vbeta and 13 Jbeta primers were used. Only in-frame clones appear in the TCRdb table, and some are missing; sequencing was by immunoSEQ multiplex PCR. Seen here are 150,000 or so clones, roughly 86% observed once, and the top ten hold about 3.2%. For this clone: What it binds is not known.

Study-level results: Within an earlier analysis, most TCR beta V segments proved productive either about 90% or about 30% of the time. TRBV6-2, TRBV6-3 and other indistinguishable V segments were excluded. Some highly shared sequence variants likely arose as a pipeline artifact.

This clonotype was sampled from a man between 18 and 35 years old in good health and CMV-seropositive. The chain uses TRBV7-8 and TRBJ1-2; no reliable D call. Sequenced: PBMCs. The CDR3 coding sequence is TGTGCCAGCAGGATATCTCGGGCCTATCCTCGGGGCTATGGCTACACCTTC. Its translation: CASRISRAYPRGYGYTF.